The 22 T cell receptor beta chains below come from one sample, sequenced in a study of T cells after yellow fever vaccination. MiXCR, run by TCRdb on the 5' RACE reads, gives a single entry per CDR3 protein. The sample holds fewer than 500,000 distinct CDR3 sequences; about 19% are singletons and the top ten take about a sixth. The sample consisted of PBMCs, taken before the yellow fever booster vaccination. These receptors all stem from a young man who received the YFV17D yellow fever vaccine.

This clonotype was detected a few times. The rearrangement links TRBV24-1 to TRBJ1-5, with 8 bases lining up with TRBD1. Germline CDR1 reads KGHDR; CDR2 reads SFDVKD. The CDR3 runs 14 residues. The V segment lost 6 bases and the J segment 1 base; nucleotides outside the gene matches: 1. CDR3 coding DNA: TGTGCCACCAGTTGGACAGGGAGCAATCAGCCCCAGCATTTT. Translated: CATSWTGSNQPQHF.

Here the CDR3 reads CASTRTGYSNSPLHF. Here the CDR3 DNA reads TGTGCCAGCACCAGGACAGGGTATTCTAATTCACCCCTCCACTTT. V usage is TRBV5-5 and J usage is TRBJ1-6; TRBD1 matches at 8 bases. J lost 6 bases, V lost 6 bases, and 8 bases had no gene match. This CDR3 region has 15 residues. CDR1 is SGHKS, CDR2 YYEKEE, per germline (reference sequence). Supplemented by reference TRBV5-5 and TRBJ1-6, the full variable domain reads DAGVTQSPTHLIKTRGQQVTLRCSPISGHKSVSWYQQVLGQGPQFIFQYYEKEERGRGNFPDRFSARQFPNYSSELNVNALLLGDSALYLCASTRTGYSNSPLHFGNGTRLTVT.

This clonotype has a handful of counts. This rearrangement joins TRBV10-3 to TRBJ1-2; no firm D call. The CDR3 is 11 amino acids. Germline V lookup: CDR1 ENHRY, CDR2 SYGVKD. The V end lost 6 bases, the J end lost 5 bases, and 7 bases lay between the germline ends. CDR3 DNA sequence: TGTGCCATCAGGGCTGAGTATGGCTACACCTTC. Its protein is CAIRAEYGYTF.

The DNA for the CDR3 is TGTGCCAGCAGTTTATCCGGGACAGGGGCCTATGGCTACACCTTC. It yields the protein CASSLSGTGAYGYTF. This chain links TRBV2 with TRBJ1-2; 10 bases are a match to TRBD1. This CDR3 spans 15 amino acids. The V gene end was trimmed by 5 bases and the J gene end by 4 bases; junction bases not matched to a gene: 7. Looked up from germline, CDR1 is SNHLY and CDR2 is FYNNEI.

The rearrangement links TRBV4-1 to TRBJ2-3; D unresolved. The length of the CDR3 is 14 residues. The germline gives CDR1 MGHRA, CDR2 YSYEKL. With 8 bases removed from V and 2 bases from J, the gap between germline ends came to 14 bases. CDR3 protein: CASSLFRDTDTQYF. The CDR3 DNA reads as TGCGCCAGCTCTCTATTTAGGGACACAGATACGCAGTATTTT.

The chain joins TRBV6-2 or TRBV6-3 to TRBJ1-1; 10 bases agree with TRBD1. CDR1 and CDR2 (germline): MNHEY, SVGEGT. The CDR3 contains 13 residues. Germline trimming cut 8 bases from V and 4 bases from J; bases unmatched to any gene: 4. CDR3 nucleotides: TGTGCCAGCGGGACAGGGGAAACCACTGAAGCTTTCTTT. Translating it yields CASGTGETTEAFF.

The sample holds a few counts of this clonotype. The V gene is TRBV20-1, the J gene TRBJ2-3; a weak D match, TRBD2 (7 bases). In germline, CDR1 is DFQATT, CDR2 SNEGSKA (reference sequence). The V end was cut by 7 bases, the J end by 11 bases, with 19 bases between. The CDR3 is 12 amino acids. The CDR3 loop reads CSGTREGGRQYF. In DNA, the CDR3 is TGCAGTGGAACGAGGGAGGGGGGTCGGCAGTATTTT.

The rearrangement uses TRBV30 and TRBJ2-2; no reliable D call. Germline V gene sequence: CDR1 GTSNPN, CDR2 SVGIG (reference sequence). V was cut by 2 bases and J by 6 bases, with 10 bases left in between. The CDR3 is made up of 13 amino acids. CDR3 DNA: TGTGCCTGGAGTCAAAGGGTCCCCGGGGAGCTGTTTTTT. Protein: CAWSQRVPGELFF.

The chain joins TRBV6-2 or TRBV6-3 to TRBJ1-1, with no clear D. Germline CDR1 reads MNHEY; CDR2 reads SVGEGT. Trimming stripped 4 bases from V and 5 bases from J, with 11 bases between. The CDR3 is 13 residues long. CDR3: CASSSRARTEAFF. The CDR3 nucleotides read TGTGCCAGCAGTTCTAGGGCGCGTACTGAAGCTTTCTTT.

The rearrangement uses TRBV12-3 or TRBV12-4 and TRBJ1-1; perhaps TRBD1 as D (6 bases). V dropped 0 bases and J dropped 5 bases, with 10 bases sitting between them. The CDR3 is made up of 14 amino acids. The chain's CDR3 is CASSLAPGETEAFF. The CDR3 DNA reads as TGTGCCAGCAGTTTAGCGCCAGGGGAGACTGAAGCTTTCTTT.

This clonotype was seen a handful of times. The V and J genes are TRBV6-2 or TRBV6-3 and TRBJ2-4; 9 positions match TRBD2. Germline CDR1 is MNHEY and CDR2 is SVGEGT. The CDR3 consists of 15 residues. Trimming removed 5 bases from V and 10 bases from J; junction bases left unmatched: 12. CDR3 DNA: TGTGCCAGCAGTCCTAGCGGGACTCACAATGGGATTCAGTACTTC. Translation: CASSPSGTHNGIQYF.

This clonotype turned up a few times. V is TRBV6-5 and J is TRBJ2-2, with 7 bases lining up with TRBD2. Losses at the gene ends were 3 bases for V and 1 base for J; bases not matched to a gene: 2. In germline, CDR1 is MNHEY, CDR2 SVGAGI. The CDR3 is made up of 15 amino acids. The CDR3 bases are TGTGCCAGCAGTTATGGCGGGAGGAACACCGGGGAGCTGTTTTTT. Translating it yields CASSYGGRNTGELFF.

In this sample, this clonotype turned up a few times. This chain links TRBV6-5 with TRBJ2-3, with 9 bases fitting TRBD2. The trim removed 5 bases at V and 8 bases at J, leaving 14 bases unmatched. CDR3 length equals 16 residues. Germline CDR1 reads MNHEY; CDR2 reads SVGAGI. The CDR3: CASSKDGTSWGITQYF. The DNA of the CDR3 is TGTGCCAGCAGTAAAGACGGGACTAGCTGGGGAATTACGCAGTATTTT.

The J gene is TRBJ2-3, the V gene TRBV15; D is perhaps TRBD2 (6 bases). The CDR3 consists of 17 residues. The V gene's germline CDR1 is LNHNV and CDR2 YYDKDF (reference sequence). Trimming took 3 bases from V and 4 from J, leaving 20 bases between them. CDR3 residues: CATSSRDSLKASDTQYF. In nucleotides, the CDR3 is TGTGCCACCAGCAGTCGGGACTCCTTAAAGGCCTCAGATACGCAGTATTTT.

In its sample, this clonotype was seen many times. The rearrangement uses TRBV20-1 and TRBJ2-3; D may be TRBD1 (5 bases). This CDR3 spans 12 amino acids. The germline V and J ends were trimmed by 0 bases and 5 bases, with 6 bases remaining between them. Germline V gene sequence: CDR1 DFQATT, CDR2 SNEGSKA (reference sequence). The CDR3 region has the DNA TGCAGTGCTAGAGATAGGGGAGATACGCAGTATTTT. Translation gives CSARDRGDTQYF.

This clonotype was seen a handful of times. This chain connects TRBV2 to TRBJ1-1; D remains unclear. This CDR3 is built from 14 residues. Trimming took off 3 bases at V and 0 bases at J, with 8 bases between the two ends. Germline V lookup: CDR1 SNHLY, CDR2 FYNNEI. The CDR3 protein is CASSDLVMNTEAFF. The DNA of the CDR3 is TGTGCCAGCAGTGATTTAGTTATGAACACTGAAGCTTTCTTT. The complete variable domain, with remaining parts taken from reference TRBV2 and TRBJ1-1, reads EPEVTQTPSHQVTQMGQEVILRCVPISNHLYFYWYRQILGQKVEFLVSFYNNEISEKSEIFDDQFSVERPDGSNFTLKIRSTKLEDSAMYFCASSDLVMNTEAFFGQGTRLTVV.

This clonotype was seen repeatedly, ten times or more. The V gene is TRBV6-6, the J gene TRBJ1-5; perhaps TRBD1 as D (6 bases). Trimming removed 7 bases from V and 7 bases from J, with 14 bases in between. CDR3 length: 13 residues. Germline loops: CDR1 MNHNY, CDR2 SVGAGI (reference sequence). DNA of the CDR3: TGTGCCAGCATTCAAACCCAGGGGCAGCCCCAGCATTTT. This translates into CASIQTQGQPQHF.

This clonotype was found a few times. The V and J genes are TRBV5-1 and TRBJ2-1; D remains ambiguous. V dropped 7 bases and J dropped 2 bases, with 10 bases sitting between them. The CDR3 contains 13 residues. Germline V gene sequence: CDR1 SGHRS, CDR2 YFSETQ. The CDR3 nucleotides read TGCGCCAGCCGCCCGGAGCCCTACAATGAGCAGTTCTTC. Amino acid sequence: CASRPEPYNEQFF. Complete variable domain (other parts from reference TRBV5-1 and TRBJ2-1): KAGVTQTPRYLIKTRGQQVTLSCSPISGHRSVSWYQQTPGQGLQFLFEYFSETQRNKGNFPGRFSGRQFSNSRSEMNVSTLELGDSALYLCASRPEPYNEQFFGPGTRLTVL.

The genes are TRBV30 and TRBJ2-1; no clear D. The CDR3 length is 13 residues. Trimming left V 1 base short and J 7 bases short, with 11 bases between. Germline CDR1 is GTSNPN and CDR2 is SVGIG (reference sequence). CDR3 nucleotide sequence: TGTGCCTGGAGTGCCCGAACCGCTAATGAGCAGTTCTTC. Its protein is CAWSARTANEQFF. Complete variable domain (other parts from reference TRBV30 and TRBJ2-1): SQTIHQWPATLVQPVGSPLSLECTVEGTSNPNLYWYRQAAGRGLQLLFYSVGIGQISSEVPQNLSASRPQDRQFILSSKKLLLSDSGFYLCAWSARTANEQFFGPGTRLTVL.

In its sample, this clonotype was seen a few times. The V and J genes are TRBV2 and TRBJ2-5; D is unresolved. Germline lookup yields CDR1 SNHLY and CDR2 FYNNEI. Trimming pared 5 bases from V and 0 bases from J, leaving 7 bases between. The CDR3 has 13 amino acids. The CDR3 region has the DNA TGTGCCAGCAGTACGACATACCAAGAGACCCAGTACTTC. This encodes CASSTTYQETQYF. The full variable domain, completed using reference TRBV2 and TRBJ2-5, is EPEVTQTPSHQVTQMGQEVILRCVPISNHLYFYWYRQILGQKVEFLVSFYNNEISEKSEIFDDQFSVERPDGSNFTLKIRSTKLEDSAMYFCASSTTYQETQYFGPGTRLLVL.

The chain combines TRBV7-2 with TRBJ1-1; unclear D gene. V lost 4 bases to trimming and J lost 1 base, with 7 bases between them. CDR3 length: 13 amino acids. Germline V lookup: CDR1 SGHTA, CDR2 FQGNSA. Written as DNA, the CDR3 is TGTGCCAGCAGCTCCCACGGGAACACTGAAGCTTTCTTT. Its translation is CASSSHGNTEAFF.

This clonotype turned up a few times. The rearrangement links TRBV20-1 to TRBJ2-3, with 7 bases that match TRBD2. Per germline, CDR1 DFQATT and CDR2 SNEGSKA (reference sequence). This CDR3 has 13 amino acids. Unmatched junction bases numbered 4, after V lost 5 bases and J lost 2 bases. The CDR3 region is CSARAGITDTQYF. The CDR3 nucleotides are TGCAGTGCTCGAGCGGGGATCACAGATACGCAGTATTTT.